The subject of this entry is one TCR beta chain. What it binds is not known. The entry originates in a study of CD8+ T cells in alopecia areata. Findings and caveats of the study: While tofacitinib was given, many expanded lesional clones persisted in scalp and blood. Any link of baseline CD8+ expansion to response, resting on one nonresponder, remains uncertain.

cDNA reverse transcribed from extracted RNA served as the sequencing template. The data were produced by immunoSEQ multiplex PCR, yet TCRdb's version contains in-frame clones alone and is incomplete. The sample comprises approximately 110,000 clones, around 50% of which are singletons, and approximately 12% rests with the top ten. The V gene's germline CDR1 is SGHDN and CDR2 FVKESK. The J segment lost 6 bases and the V segment lost 0 bases, leaving 6 bases of the junction unmatched. This CDR3 spans 16 amino acids. Treatment in this sample: oral pan-JAK inhibitor, 5-10 mg twice daily. PBMCs, the starting material, were the source of sorted CD4+ and CD8+ T cells.

The V gene is TRBV14, the J gene TRBJ1-2; 11 positions match TRBD1. The sequence came from a human donor with alopecia areata. Sequenced material: CD8+ T cells sorted from blood, taken at week 24, from a patient treated with tofacitinib. CDR3 region: CASSQEVGQGADGYTF. The CDR3 DNA is TGTGCCAGCAGCCAAGAGGTCGGACAGGGGGCAGATGGCTACACCTTC.